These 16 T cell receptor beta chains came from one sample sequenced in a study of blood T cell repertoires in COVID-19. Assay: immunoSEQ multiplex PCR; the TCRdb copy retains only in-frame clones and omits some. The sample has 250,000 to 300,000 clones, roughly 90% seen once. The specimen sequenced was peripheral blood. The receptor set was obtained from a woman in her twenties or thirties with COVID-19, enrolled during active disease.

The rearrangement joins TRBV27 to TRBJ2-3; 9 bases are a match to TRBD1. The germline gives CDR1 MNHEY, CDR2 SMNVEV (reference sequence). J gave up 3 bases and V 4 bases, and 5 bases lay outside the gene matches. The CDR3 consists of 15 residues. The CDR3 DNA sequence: TGTGCCAGCAGTTGGGGACAGGGATTTACAGATACGCAGTATTTT. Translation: CASSWGQGFTDTQYF.

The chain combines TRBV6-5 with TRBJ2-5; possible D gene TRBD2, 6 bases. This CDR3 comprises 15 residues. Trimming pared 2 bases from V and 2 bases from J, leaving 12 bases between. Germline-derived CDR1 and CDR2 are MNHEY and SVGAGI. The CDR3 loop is CASSYPGGLQETQYF. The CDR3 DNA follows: TGTGCCAGCAGTTACCCCGGGGGTCTTCAAGAGACCCAGTACTTC.

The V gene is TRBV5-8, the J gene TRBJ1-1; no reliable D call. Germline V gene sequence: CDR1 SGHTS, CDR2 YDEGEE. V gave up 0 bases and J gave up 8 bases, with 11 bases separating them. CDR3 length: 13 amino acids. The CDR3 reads CASSLVNGREAFF. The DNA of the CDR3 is TGTGCCAGCAGCTTGGTTAATGGCAGGGAAGCTTTCTTT.

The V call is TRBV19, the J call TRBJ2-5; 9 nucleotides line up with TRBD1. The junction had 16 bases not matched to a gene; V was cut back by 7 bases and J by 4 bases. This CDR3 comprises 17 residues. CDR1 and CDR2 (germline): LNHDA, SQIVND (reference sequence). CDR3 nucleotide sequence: TGTGCCAGTACAGGGACAGGGATAAGGGACGGGCGAGAGACCCAGTACTTC. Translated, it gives CASTGTGIRDGRETQYF.

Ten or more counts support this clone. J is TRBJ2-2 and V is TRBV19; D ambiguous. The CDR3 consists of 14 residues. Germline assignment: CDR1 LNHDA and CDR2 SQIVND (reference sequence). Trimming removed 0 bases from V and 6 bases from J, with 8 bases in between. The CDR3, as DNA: TGTGCCAGTAGTATAGAACCGTCGGCCGGGGAGCTGTTTTTT. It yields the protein CASSIEPSAGELFF.

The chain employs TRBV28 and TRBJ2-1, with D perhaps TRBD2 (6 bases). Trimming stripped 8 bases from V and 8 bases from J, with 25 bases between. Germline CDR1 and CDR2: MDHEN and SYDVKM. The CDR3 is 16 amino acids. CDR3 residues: CASSPAGGLLRDEQFF. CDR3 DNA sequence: TGTGCCAGCTCCCCTGCAGGAGGGCTTCTAAGAGATGAGCAGTTCTTC.

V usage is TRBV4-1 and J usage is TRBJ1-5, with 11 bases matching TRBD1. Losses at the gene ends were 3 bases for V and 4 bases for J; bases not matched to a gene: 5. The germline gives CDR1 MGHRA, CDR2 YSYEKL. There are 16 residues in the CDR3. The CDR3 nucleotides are TGCGCCAGCAGCCATGGACAGGGGGCGTTTAATCAGCCCCAGCATTTT. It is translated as CASSHGQGAFNQPQHF.

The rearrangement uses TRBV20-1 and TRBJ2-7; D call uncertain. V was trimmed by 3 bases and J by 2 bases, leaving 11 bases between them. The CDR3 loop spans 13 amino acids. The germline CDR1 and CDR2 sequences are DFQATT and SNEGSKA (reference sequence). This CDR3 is CSASELQTYEQYF. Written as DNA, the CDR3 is TGCAGTGCTAGTGAGCTACAGACCTACGAGCAGTACTTC.

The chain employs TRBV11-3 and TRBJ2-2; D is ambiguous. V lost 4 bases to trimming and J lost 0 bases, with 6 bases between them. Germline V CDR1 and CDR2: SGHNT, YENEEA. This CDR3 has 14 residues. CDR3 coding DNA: TGTGCCAGCAGCTCCAGGACGAACACCGGGGAGCTGTTTTTT. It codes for CASSSRTNTGELFF.

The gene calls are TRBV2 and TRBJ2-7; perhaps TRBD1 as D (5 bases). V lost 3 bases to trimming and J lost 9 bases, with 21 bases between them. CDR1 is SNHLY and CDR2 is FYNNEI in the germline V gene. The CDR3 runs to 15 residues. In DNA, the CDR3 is TGTGCCAGCAGTGATGTGTTTCCAGGGCAGAAGGGGCAGTACTTC. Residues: CASSDVFPGQKGQYF.

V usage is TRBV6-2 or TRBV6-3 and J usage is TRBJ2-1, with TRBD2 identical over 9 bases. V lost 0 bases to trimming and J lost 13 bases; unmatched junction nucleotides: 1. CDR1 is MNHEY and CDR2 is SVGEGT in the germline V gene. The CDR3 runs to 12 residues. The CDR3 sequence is CASSYSTSGQFF. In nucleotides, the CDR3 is TGTGCCAGCAGTTACTCGACTAGCGGACAGTTCTTC.

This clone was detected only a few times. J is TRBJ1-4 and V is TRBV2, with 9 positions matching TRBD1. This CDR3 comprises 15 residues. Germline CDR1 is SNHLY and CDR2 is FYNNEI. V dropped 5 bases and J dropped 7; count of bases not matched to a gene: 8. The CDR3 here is CASSPIGTGLEKLFF. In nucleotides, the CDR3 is TGTGCCAGCAGTCCTATCGGGACAGGGCTTGAAAAACTGTTTTTT.

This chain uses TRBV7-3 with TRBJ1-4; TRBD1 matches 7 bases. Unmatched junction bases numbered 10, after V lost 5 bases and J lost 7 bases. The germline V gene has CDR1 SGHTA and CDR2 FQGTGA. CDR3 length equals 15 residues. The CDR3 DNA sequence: TGTGCCAGCAGCCCCACAGGAGGGGGCCCTGAAAAACTGTTTTTT. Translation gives CASSPTGGGPEKLFF.

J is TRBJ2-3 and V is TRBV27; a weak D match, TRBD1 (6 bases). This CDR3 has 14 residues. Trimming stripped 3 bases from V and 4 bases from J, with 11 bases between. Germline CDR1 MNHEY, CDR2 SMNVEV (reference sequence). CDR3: CASSFYGQPDTQYF. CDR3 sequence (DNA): TGTGCCAGCAGTTTTTACGGACAGCCAGATACGCAGTATTTT.

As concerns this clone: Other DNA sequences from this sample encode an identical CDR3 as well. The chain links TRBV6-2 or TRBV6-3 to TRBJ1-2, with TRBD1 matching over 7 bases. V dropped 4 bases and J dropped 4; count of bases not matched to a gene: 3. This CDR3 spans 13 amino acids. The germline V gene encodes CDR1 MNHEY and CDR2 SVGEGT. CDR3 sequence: CASSWDSLYGYTF. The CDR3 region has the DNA TGTGCCAGCAGTTGGGACAGCCTCTATGGCTACACCTTC.

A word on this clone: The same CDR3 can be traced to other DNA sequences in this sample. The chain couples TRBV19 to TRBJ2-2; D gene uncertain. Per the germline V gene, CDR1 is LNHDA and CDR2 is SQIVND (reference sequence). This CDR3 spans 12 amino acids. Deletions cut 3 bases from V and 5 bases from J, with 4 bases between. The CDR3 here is CASSILTGELFF. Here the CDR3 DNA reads TGTGCCAGTAGTATCTTGACCGGGGAGCTGTTTTTT.